Each of the 20 T cell receptor beta chains below was sequenced from the same sample in a study of CD4+ T cells in melanoma. Sequencing used immunoSEQ multiplex PCR; TCRdb keeps in-frame clones, though not all of them. Of about 140,000 clones in the sample, roughly 91% are singletons; the top ten hold about 1.5%. The receptors derive from a human donor with melanoma.

The CDR3 protein is CASSYGTGSSPTF. Here the CDR3 DNA reads TGTGCCAGCAGCTACGGGACAGGGTCCTCCCCCACCTTC. This rearrangement joins TRBV5-6 to TRBJ1-2; 9 bases line up with TRBD1. The germline V gene encodes CDR1 SGHDT and CDR2 YYEEEE. The CDR3 has 13 amino acids. Trimming took 3 bases from V and 13 from J; bases not matched to a gene: 10.

The chain's CDR3 is CASGTSGSPLHF. The CDR3 DNA reads TGTGCCAGCGGGACATCGGGTTCACCCCTCCACTTT. This chain connects TRBV2 to TRBJ1-6; TRBD1 is a possible D gene (6 bases). V lost 8 bases to trimming and J lost 9 bases, with 11 bases between them. The CDR3 covers 12 residues. Germline loops: CDR1 SNHLY, CDR2 FYNNEI.

The V and J genes are TRBV5-4 and TRBJ2-1, with 8 bases identical to TRBD2. CDR1 and CDR2 (germline): SGHNT, YYREEE (reference sequence). After removal of 3 bases from V and 7 bases from J, the junction contained 9 bases not matched to a gene. The length of the CDR3 is 15 residues. CDR3 region: CASSSQRGTGNEQFF. CDR3 sequence (DNA): TGTGCCAGCAGCTCACAGCGGGGGACCGGGAATGAGCAGTTCTTC.

DNA of the CDR3: TGTGCCAGCAGTCTGGGGCGGGGGCCCACAGATACGCAGTATTTT. This translates into CASSLGRGPTDTQYF. This chain joins TRBV9 and TRBJ2-3; D is perhaps TRBD2 (7 bases). Deletions cut 5 bases from V and 2 bases from J, with 15 bases between. Germline V CDR1 and CDR2: SGDLS, YYNGEE. The CDR3 contains 15 residues.

A note on this clone: Other DNA sequences in this specimen translate into the identical CDR3. The V call is TRBV18, the J call TRBJ2-1, with a weak D call TRBD1 (5 bases). The V gene's germline CDR1 is KGHSH and CDR2 LQKENI. This CDR3 is built from 13 residues. The V gene lost 3 bases and the J gene lost 4 bases, with 7 bases spanning the gap. CDR3 sequence: CASSPTGYNEQFF. CDR3 nucleotides: TGTGCCAGCTCACCCACAGGATACAATGAGCAGTTCTTC.

The chain recombines TRBV11-2 with TRBJ1-4; TRBD1 matches at 10 bases. V dropped 5 bases and J dropped 11; count of bases not matched to a gene: 11. Germline-derived CDR1 and CDR2 are SGHAT and FQNNGV. This CDR3 has 15 amino acids. The CDR3 sequence is CASSPSGTGAWKLFF. CDR3 DNA: TGTGCCAGCAGCCCGTCCGGGACAGGGGCGTGGAAACTGTTTTTT.

This clone was seen once. V gene TRBV5-1 combines with J gene TRBJ2-4, with 7 bases lining up with TRBD1. From germline, CDR1 is SGHRS and CDR2 YFSETQ. V lost 0 bases, J lost 3 bases, and 9 bases stayed unmatched. This CDR3 has 17 residues. The CDR3 DNA follows: TGCGCCAGCAGCTTGGCCCCCCTCGACAGGGACAAAAACATTCAGTACTTC. Its protein product is CASSLAPLDRDKNIQYF.

This chain connects TRBV28 to TRBJ1-2; 11 bases agree with TRBD1. The CDR3 consists of 13 residues. V was clipped by 8 bases and J by 7 bases; unmatched bases: 6. CDR1 is MDHEN, CDR2 SYDVKM, per germline. CDR3 sequence (DNA): TGTGCCAGCCTACCCGGGACAGGGGGTGGCTACACCTTC. Translation: CASLPGTGGGYTF.

V is TRBV7-2 and J is TRBJ1-1, with D possibly being TRBD1 (5 bases). The CDR3 contains 16 residues. Germline lookup yields CDR1 SGHTA and CDR2 FQGNSA. The V and J ends lost 1 base and 0 bases respectively, with 12 bases between them. CDR3: CASSLGSGQLNTEAFF. The CDR3 nucleotides are TGTGCCAGCAGCTTAGGTTCAGGGCAACTGAACACTGAAGCTTTCTTT.

This rearrangement joins TRBV30 to TRBJ1-5; D might be TRBD1 (6 bases). V lost 4 bases, J lost 4 bases, and 11 bases lay in between. Germline CDR1 reads GTSNPN; CDR2 reads SVGIG (reference sequence). The CDR3 is 13 amino acids. The chain's CDR3 is CAWNGGGNQPQHF. The CDR3 DNA sequence: TGTGCCTGGAACGGGGGCGGAAATCAGCCCCAGCATTTT. Full variable domain (rest looked up from reference TRBV30 and TRBJ1-5): SQTIHQWPATLVQPVGSPLSLECTVEGTSNPNLYWYRQAAGRGLQLLFYSVGIGQISSEVPQNLSASRPQDRQFILSSKKLLLSDSGFYLCAWNGGGNQPQHFGDGTRLSIL.

The chain recombines TRBV9 with TRBJ1-1, with D tentatively TRBD1 (6 bases). CDR1 and CDR2 from the germline V gene are SGDLS and YYNGEE. The CDR3 covers 16 residues. V gave up 3 bases and J gave up 5 bases, with 20 bases separating them. The CDR3 region is CASSARGGQDGTEAFF. Written as DNA, the CDR3 is TGTGCCAGCAGCGCCCGAGGGGGTCAGGATGGGACTGAAGCTTTCTTT.

CDR3 nucleotide sequence: TGCGCCAGCAGCCAAGATTTCGGGCTACGGATCTATGGCTACACCTTC. It is translated as CASSQDFGLRIYGYTF. This chain links TRBV4-1 with TRBJ1-2, with D unresolved. V lost 0 bases and J 4 bases, leaving 15 bases between the germline ends. CDR3 size: 16 residues. Germline values: CDR1 MGHRA, CDR2 YSYEKL.

The chain's CDR3 is CASRPLGDYDGYTF. For the CDR3, the DNA is TGTGCCAGCAGACCCCTGGGGGATTACGATGGCTACACCTTC. The rearrangement joins TRBV5-5 to TRBJ1-2, with D perhaps matching TRBD1 (5 bases). CDR3 length: 14 residues. Between the trimmed V and J ends, which lost 5 bases and 6 bases, there was a span of 17 bases. Germline assignment: CDR1 SGHKS and CDR2 YYEKEE (reference sequence).

J is TRBJ2-5 and V is TRBV6-1; 7 positions match TRBD2. CDR1 and CDR2 (germline): MNHNS, SASEGT. The CDR3 totals 14 residues. V dropped 4 bases and J dropped 6; count of bases not matched to a gene: 8. The CDR3 DNA sequence: TGTGCCAGCAGTGGAGTGGCGGGGGATCAGACCCAGTACTTC. Its translation is CASSGVAGDQTQYF.

The V call is TRBV19, the J call TRBJ2-7; D is unclear. Trimming took off 6 bases at V and 4 bases at J, with 13 bases between the two ends. The CDR3 loop spans 13 amino acids. The germline gives CDR1 LNHDA, CDR2 SQIVND (reference sequence). The CDR3 bases are TGTGCCAGTAGCACGGCCCCGAGATACGAGCAGTACTTC. As protein: CASSTAPRYEQYF.

The chain employs TRBV5-1 and TRBJ2-3; D is possibly TRBD1 (5 bases). V was trimmed by 4 bases and J by 1 base, leaving 13 bases between them. This CDR3 region has 15 residues. CDR1 and CDR2 (germline): SGHRS, YFSETQ. Here the CDR3 DNA reads TGCGCCAGCAGCCTTCGACAGAAAGGCACAGATACGCAGTATTTT. As protein: CASSLRQKGTDTQYF.

The chain links TRBV10-3 to TRBJ1-1, with TRBD1 identical over 8 bases. This CDR3 is 14 amino acids long. Germline assignment: CDR1 ENHRY and CDR2 SYGVKD. V gave up 10 bases and J gave up 1 base; unmatched junction bases: 8. The CDR3 region is CATSPGQANTEAFF. The CDR3 nucleotides read TGTGCCACCTCGCCGGGACAGGCGAACACTGAAGCTTTCTTT.

The chain has TRBV7-9 and TRBJ2-7; D is undetermined. Germline-derived CDR1 and CDR2 are SEHNR and FQNEAQ (reference sequence). The V gene lost 5 bases and the J gene lost 0 bases, with 17 bases spanning the gap. This CDR3 has 16 residues. The CDR3 region is CASSQTYPGISYEQYF. CDR3 coding DNA: TGTGCCAGCAGCCAAACCTATCCCGGTATCTCCTACGAGCAGTACTTC.

V usage is TRBV30 and J usage is TRBJ2-2; 7 bases match TRBD2. V gave up 5 bases and J gave up 6 bases; unmatched junction bases: 9. The CDR3 has 14 residues. Per the germline V gene, CDR1 is GTSNPN and CDR2 is SVGIG (reference sequence). The chain's CDR3 is CAWDPGLFPGELFF. The CDR3 coding sequence is TGTGCCTGGGACCCGGGACTATTTCCCGGGGAGCTGTTTTTT. Full variable domain (outside the CDR3, taken from reference TRBV30 and TRBJ2-2): SQTIHQWPATLVQPVGSPLSLECTVEGTSNPNLYWYRQAAGRGLQLLFYSVGIGQISSEVPQNLSASRPQDRQFILSSKKLLLSDSGFYLCAWDPGLFPGELFFGEGSRLTVL.

The rearrangement links TRBV7-2 to TRBJ2-1; D ambiguous. Germline V gene data show CDR1 as SGHTA and CDR2 as FQGNSA. Trimming cost V 0 bases and J 3 bases, with 12 bases left between them. The length of the CDR3 is 16 residues. This CDR3 reads CASSLAGSSIYNEQFF. The CDR3 DNA follows: TGTGCCAGCAGCTTAGCGGGGTCCAGCATCTACAATGAGCAGTTCTTC.